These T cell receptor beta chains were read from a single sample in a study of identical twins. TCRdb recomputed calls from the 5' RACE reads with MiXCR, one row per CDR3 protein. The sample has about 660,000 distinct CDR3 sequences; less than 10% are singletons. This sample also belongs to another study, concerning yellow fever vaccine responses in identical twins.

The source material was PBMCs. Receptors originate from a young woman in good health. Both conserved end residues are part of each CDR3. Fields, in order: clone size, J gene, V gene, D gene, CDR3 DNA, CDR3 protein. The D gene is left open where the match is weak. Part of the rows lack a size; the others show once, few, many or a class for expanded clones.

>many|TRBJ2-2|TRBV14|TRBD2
TGTGCCAGCAGCCAAGGACTCCCGGCTAGCGGAGTGGGGGAGCTGTTTTTT
CASSQGLPASGVGELFF
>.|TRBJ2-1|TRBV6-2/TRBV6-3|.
TGTGCCAGCAGTTCCCTCCCCGGCACCTACAATGAGCAGTTCTTC
CASSSLPGTYNEQFF
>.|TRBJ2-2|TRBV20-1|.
TGCAGTGCTAGAGTCCTTGATACCGGGGAGCTGTTTTTT
CSARVLDTGELFF
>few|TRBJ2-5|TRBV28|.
TGTGCCAGCAGTTTTTACTCATTGGACAGTCGGGAGACCCAGTACTTC
CASSFYSLDSRETQYF
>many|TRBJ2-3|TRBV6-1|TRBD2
TGTGCCAGCAGCTCACTAGCGGGAAGCACAGATACGCAGTATTTT
CASSSLAGSTDTQYF
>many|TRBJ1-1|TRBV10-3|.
TGTGCCATCAGCTCAACTTTGAACACTGAAGCTTTCTTT
CAISSTLNTEAFF
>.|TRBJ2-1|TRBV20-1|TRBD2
TGCAGTGCTTCCAACGGACTAGTATTGCTAAATGAGCAGTTCTTC
CSASNGLVLLNEQFF
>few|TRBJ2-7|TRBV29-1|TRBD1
TGCAGCACTACGACAGGGTTCTACGAGCAGTACTTC
CSTTTGFYEQYF
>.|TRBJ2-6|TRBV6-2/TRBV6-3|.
TGTGCCAGCAGTTACATACAGCGCAACTCTGGGGCCAACGTCCTGACTTTC
CASSYIQRNSGANVLTF
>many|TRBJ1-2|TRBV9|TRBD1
TGTGCCAGCAGCGTTTCCCCTGGGACAGCGAACTATGGCTACACCTTC
CASSVSPGTANYGYTF
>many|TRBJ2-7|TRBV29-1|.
TGCAGCGTTGAAGACAGTTTCTTCTCCTACGAGCAGTACTTC
CSVEDSFFSYEQYF